The sequence of this T cell receptor (beta chain) was determined in a study of cytomegalovirus exposure and HLA in healthy donors. To note about this clone: Its antigen is unidentified.

Whole-study results and caveats: Investigators reported 150 to 200 TCR beta chains as tied to cytomegalovirus. Under in vitro conditions, a few CMV-associated chains were confirmed as specific for CMV antigens.

The method was immunoSEQ multiplex PCR; TCRdb's version includes in-frame clones alone and lacks a portion of them. The profile shows approximately 64,000 clones, roughly 90% of them singletons. Germline V lookup: CDR1 SGHTA, CDR2 FQGNSA. The CDR3 covers 16 residues. Trimming took 1 base from V and 1 from J, leaving 14 bases between them. The TCR was taken from a woman younger than 35 in good health and CMV-seronegative. The genes are TRBV7-2 and TRBJ2-7; possibly TRBD2 for D (7 bases). The sample comprised PBMCs. The CDR3 region has the DNA TGTGCCAGCAGCTTAGTGGCGGGGGCCACTTCCTACGAGCAGTACTTC. Its protein product is CASSLVAGATSYEQYF.